Here is one T cell receptor (beta chain) with its context. This entry comes from a study of memory CD4+ T cells and cytomegalovirus serostatus. Between the trimmed V and J ends, which lost 2 bases and 5 bases, there was a span of 15 bases. The germline CDR1 and CDR2 sequences are GTSNPN and SVGIG (reference sequence). CDR3 size: 14 residues. Measured with immunoSEQ multiplex PCR; TCRdb has only the in-frame clones, and not every one. Of tens of thousands of clones in the sample, just under 80% were seen once. Single viable CD3+CD4+CD8-CD45RO+ cells were sorted as the memory CD4+ T cells. CMV serostatus came from serum IgG against pp150, pp28, p38, p52.

The sequenced material came from memory CD4+ T cells from blood. The rearrangement uses TRBV30 and TRBJ1-1; D uncertain. This clonotype was obtained from an adult in good health and CMV-seronegative. The CDR3 region is CAWSPHREETEAFF. The CDR3 bases are TGTGCCTGGAGTCCCCACCGGGAGGAAACTGAAGCTTTCTTT.